A single sample is the source of the 10 T cell receptor beta chains below, sequenced in a study of shared clonotypes between healthy human individuals. Clones were sequenced by immunoSEQ multiplex PCR, and TCRdb holds only the in-frame ones, with some missing. The sample lists about 1,800,000 clones; about 94% were seen once. CD8 cells regarded as naive lacked CD45RO, were positively chosen for CCR7, and omitted terminally differentiated effector memory CD45RA+ cells. What was sequenced was naive CD8+ T cells sorted from blood. The receptors were sampled from a man younger than 35 in good health.

This clone was seen just once. The chain has TRBV19 and TRBJ2-1, with 9 bases lining up with TRBD2. With V trimmed by 3 bases and J by 8 bases, 5 bases remained unmatched. The CDR3 sequence is 14 residues long. CDR1 and CDR2 (germline): LNHDA, SQIVND (reference sequence). CDR3 in DNA: TGTGCCAGTAGTATTGTGACTAGCGGCGATGAGCAGTTCTTC. This translates into CASSIVTSGDEQFF.

The chain recombines TRBV28 with TRBJ1-1; possibly TRBD1 for D (6 bases). Germline lookup yields CDR1 MDHEN and CDR2 SYDVKM. The CDR3 is 18 amino acids. The V end was cut by 10 bases, the J end by 0 bases, with 27 bases between. The CDR3 protein is CAITPSTGILTMNTEAFF. The CDR3 DNA is TGTGCCATCACTCCTTCGACAGGCATTTTAACAATGAACACTGAAGCTTTCTTT.

The chain has TRBV27 and TRBJ2-5; 7 bases agree with TRBD2. Germline CDR1 reads MNHEY; CDR2 reads SMNVEV (reference sequence). This CDR3 has 14 amino acids. V gave up 6 bases and J gave up 2 bases; unmatched junction bases: 6. CDR3 DNA: TGTGCCAGCAGCCCTGGGGGGGGTCAAGAGACCCAGTACTTC. Translated, it gives CASSPGGGQETQYF.

The J gene is TRBJ1-5, the V gene TRBV28; 7 bases match TRBD1. The trim removed 7 bases at V and 0 bases at J, leaving 3 bases unmatched. The CDR3 covers 14 residues. Germline CDR1 is MDHEN and CDR2 is SYDVKM. The DNA of the CDR3 is TGTGCCAGCACCAGACAGGGTAGCAATCAGCCCCAGCATTTT. Its translation: CASTRQGSNQPQHF.

There are a few counts of this clone. This chain links TRBV10-3 with TRBJ1-4, with D unclear. The germline V gene encodes CDR1 ENHRY and CDR2 SYGVKD. The CDR3 runs to 13 residues. V dropped 6 bases and J dropped 7 bases, with 12 bases sitting between them. Written as DNA, the CDR3 is TGTGCCATCAGGGACGACGGTCGTGAAAAACTGTTTTTT. Its translation: CAIRDDGREKLFF.

This chain joins TRBV13 and TRBJ2-5; TRBD1 aligns across 9 bases. The CDR3 totals 15 residues. J lost 5 bases, V lost 4 bases, and 8 bases had no gene match. Looked up from germline, CDR1 is PRHDT and CDR2 is FYEKMQ (reference sequence). The CDR3 region has the DNA TGTGCCAGCAGCTCGGGCGGGACAGGGTCCGAGACCCAGTACTTC. Its protein product is CASSSGGTGSETQYF.

The V call is TRBV28, the J call TRBJ2-2; TRBD1 matches 8 bases. Germline V gives CDR1 MDHEN, CDR2 SYDVKM. V trimming: 4 bases; J trimming: 5 bases; junction bases outside the gene matches: 9. The CDR3 loop spans 16 amino acids. The CDR3 sequence: CASSSQDRAFTGELFF. CDR3 bases: TGTGCCAGCAGTTCACAGGACAGGGCGTTTACCGGGGAGCTGTTTTTT. Full variable domain (remainder filled in from reference TRBV28 and TRBJ2-2): DVKVTQSSRYLVKRTGEKVFLECVQDMDHENMFWYRQDPGLGLRLIYFSYDVKMKEKGDIPEGYSVSREKKERFSLILESASTNQTSMYLCASSSQDRAFTGELFFGEGSRLTVL.

V is TRBV4-1 and J is TRBJ1-2, with D uncertain. CDR1 is MGHRA and CDR2 is YSYEKL in the germline V gene. The CDR3 extends over 15 amino acids. With 1 base removed from V and 1 base from J, the gap between germline ends came to 10 bases. This CDR3 reads CASSQARRLNYGYTF. CDR3 in DNA: TGCGCCAGCAGCCAAGCCCGCCGGCTTAACTATGGCTACACCTTC.

J is TRBJ2-7 and V is TRBV9; D is possibly TRBD2 (6 bases). The germline V and J ends were trimmed by 5 bases and 2 bases, with 20 bases remaining between them. Germline values: CDR1 SGDLS, CDR2 YYNGEE. This CDR3 spans 16 amino acids. DNA of the CDR3: TGTGCCAGCAGTGAAAACCGGGACGCGGGGACCTACGAGCAGTACTTC. It yields the protein CASSENRDAGTYEQYF. Looking up the rest from reference TRBV9 and TRBJ2-7 gives the full variable domain: DSGVTQTPKHLITATGQRVTLRCSPRSGDLSVYWYQQSLDQGLQFLIQYYNGEERAKGNILERFSAQQFPDLHSELNLSSLELGDSALYFCASSENRDAGTYEQYFGPGTRLTVT.

This sequence joins TRBV2 and TRBJ2-7, with 8 bases lining up with TRBD1. The germline CDR1 and CDR2 sequences are SNHLY and FYNNEI. V trimming: 7 bases; J trimming: 3 bases; junction bases outside the gene matches: 5. The CDR3 totals 13 residues. CDR3 sequence: CASILGQGYEQYF. CDR3 DNA: TGTGCCAGCATTCTTGGACAGGGCTACGAGCAGTACTTC.